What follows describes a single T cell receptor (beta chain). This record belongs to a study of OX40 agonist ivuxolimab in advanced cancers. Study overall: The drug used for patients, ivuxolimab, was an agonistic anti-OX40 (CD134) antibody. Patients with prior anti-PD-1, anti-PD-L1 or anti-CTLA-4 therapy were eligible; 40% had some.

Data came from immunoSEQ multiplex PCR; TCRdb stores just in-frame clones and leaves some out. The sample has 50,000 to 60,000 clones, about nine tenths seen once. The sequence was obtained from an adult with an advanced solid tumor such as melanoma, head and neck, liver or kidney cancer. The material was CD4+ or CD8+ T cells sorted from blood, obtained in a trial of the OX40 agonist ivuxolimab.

CDR3 nucleotide sequence: TGTGCCAGTAGTGAGTATGGCGGGGGGCCCACAGATACGCAGTATTTT. It is translated as CASSEYGGGPTDTQYF. The chain joins TRBV19 to TRBJ2-3; 8 bases agree with TRBD2. V trimming: 5 bases; J trimming: 2 bases; junction bases outside the gene matches: 9. The CDR3 contains 16 residues. Germline CDR1 and CDR2: LNHDA and SQIVND (reference sequence).